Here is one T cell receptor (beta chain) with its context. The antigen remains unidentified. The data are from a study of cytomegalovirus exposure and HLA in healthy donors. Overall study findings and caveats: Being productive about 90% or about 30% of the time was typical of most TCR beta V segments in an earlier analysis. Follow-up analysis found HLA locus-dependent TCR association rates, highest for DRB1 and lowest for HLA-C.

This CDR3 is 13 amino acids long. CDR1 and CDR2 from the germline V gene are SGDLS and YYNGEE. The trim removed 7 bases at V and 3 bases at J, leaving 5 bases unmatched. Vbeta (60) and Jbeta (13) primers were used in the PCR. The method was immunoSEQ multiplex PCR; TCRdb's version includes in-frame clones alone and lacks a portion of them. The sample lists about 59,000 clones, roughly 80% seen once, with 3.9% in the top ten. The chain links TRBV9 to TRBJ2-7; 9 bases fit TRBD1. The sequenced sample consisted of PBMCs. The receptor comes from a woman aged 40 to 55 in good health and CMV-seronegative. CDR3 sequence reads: CASGSGQGYEQYF. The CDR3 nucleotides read TGTGCCAGCGGATCGGGACAGGGCTACGAGCAGTACTTC.